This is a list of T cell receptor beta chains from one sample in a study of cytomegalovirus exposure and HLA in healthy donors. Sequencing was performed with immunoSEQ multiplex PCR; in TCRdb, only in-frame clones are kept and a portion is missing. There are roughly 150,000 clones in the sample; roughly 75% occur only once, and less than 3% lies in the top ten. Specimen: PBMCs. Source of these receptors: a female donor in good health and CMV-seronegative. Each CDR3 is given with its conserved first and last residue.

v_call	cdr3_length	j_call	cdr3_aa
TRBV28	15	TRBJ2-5	CASSGAAEVRETQYF
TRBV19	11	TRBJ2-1	CASSPNNEQFF
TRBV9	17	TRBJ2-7	CASSVEGASGSSYEQYF
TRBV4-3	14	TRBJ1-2	CASSQVNRGQGYTF
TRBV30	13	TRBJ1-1	CAWSLGQITEAFF
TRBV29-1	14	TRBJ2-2	CSVEEGRVTGELFF
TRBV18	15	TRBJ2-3	CASSRNRGITDTQYF
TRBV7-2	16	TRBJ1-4	CASSLSPGLSNEKLFF
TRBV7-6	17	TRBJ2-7	CASSLEPGLTGDYEQYF
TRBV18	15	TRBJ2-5	CASSPETGIQKTQYF
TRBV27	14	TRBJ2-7	CASSLRRTAYEQYF
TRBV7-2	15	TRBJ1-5	CASSLVLGPGEPQHF
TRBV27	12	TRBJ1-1	CASSSGGTEAFF
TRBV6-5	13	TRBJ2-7	CASWLGGTGEQYF
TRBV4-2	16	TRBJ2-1	CASSLIPGLGYNEQFF
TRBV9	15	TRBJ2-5	CASSVGGRDGETQYF
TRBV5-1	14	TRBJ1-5	CASSRDGGNQPQHF
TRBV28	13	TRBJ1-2	CASSPGQGGGYTF
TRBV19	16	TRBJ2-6	CASSSPRGPGANVLTF
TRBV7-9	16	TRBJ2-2	CASSLYGTGGSQELFF
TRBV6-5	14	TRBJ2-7	CATRRDRGNYEQYF
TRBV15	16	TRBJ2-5	CATSRDSGRGDETQYF
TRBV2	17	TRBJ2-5	CASRDGQAGVLLETQYF
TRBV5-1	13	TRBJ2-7	CASTRDRGYEQYF
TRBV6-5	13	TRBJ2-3	CATGEGETDTQYF
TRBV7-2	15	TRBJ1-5	CASSPRTAGSQPQHF
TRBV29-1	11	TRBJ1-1	CSVVGGLEAFF
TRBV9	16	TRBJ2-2	CASSVGLAGQPGELFF
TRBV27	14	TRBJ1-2	CASSLRQKNYGYTF
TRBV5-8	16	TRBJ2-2	CASSLDRYLNTGELFF
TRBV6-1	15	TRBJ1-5	CASVRDRGSNQPQHF